The source of this T cell receptor beta chain is a study of neurological immune-mediated disorders. V was clipped by 5 bases and J by 8 bases; unmatched bases: 12. This CDR3 comprises 17 residues. Germline CDR1 reads SGHVS; CDR2 reads FQNEAQ. Study-wide findings and caveats: Because no CDR3 amino acid sequences were shared across subjects by expanded clones, private repertoires were suggested in all groups.

The cDNA came from 5'RACE with 10-nucleotide random UMIs. Every sequencing run gave over 180 million TCR-beta sequences, taken from 15-18 subjects. TCRdb re-analysed the 5' RACE reads in MiXCR, keeping a single row per CDR3 protein. Here the sample spans roughly 16,000 distinct CDR3 sequences, about 15% being singletons. PBMCs numbering 2 million and stored at -80 C yielded the unsorted libraries. This clonotype was seen many times. Antigen specificity is unknown. The chain has TRBV7-8 and TRBJ2-1; 13 bases match TRBD2. This TCR was sampled from a man aged 60-69 years with HTLV-1-associated myelopathy (HAM/TSP). Sequenced: PBMCs. CDR3 DNA sequence: TGTGCCAGCAGCGGAACTGGACTAGCGGGGGCTCTCGATGAGCAGTTCTTC. Translation gives CASSGTGLAGALDEQFF.